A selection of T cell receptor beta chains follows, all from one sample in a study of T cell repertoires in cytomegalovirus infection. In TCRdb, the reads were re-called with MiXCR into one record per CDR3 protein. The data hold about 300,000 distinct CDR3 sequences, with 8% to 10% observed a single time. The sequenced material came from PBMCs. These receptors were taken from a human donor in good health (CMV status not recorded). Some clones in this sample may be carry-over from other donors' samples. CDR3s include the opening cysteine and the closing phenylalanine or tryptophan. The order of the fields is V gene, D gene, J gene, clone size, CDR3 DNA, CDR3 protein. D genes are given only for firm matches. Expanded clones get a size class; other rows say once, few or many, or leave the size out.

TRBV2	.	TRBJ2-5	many	TGTGCCAGCAGTGAAGCGCTATGGACCCAGTACTTC	CASSEALWTQYF
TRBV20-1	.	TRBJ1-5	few	TGCAGTGCTTCCGGACAATCTCAAGGGCAGCCCCAGCATTTT	CSASGQSQGQPQHF
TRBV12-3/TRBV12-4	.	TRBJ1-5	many	TGTGCCAGCAGTCCAGGCCCACGGGGCAATCAGCCCCAGCATTTT	CASSPGPRGNQPQHF
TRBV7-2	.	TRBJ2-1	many	TGTGCCAGCAGCTTAGTCTACAATGAGCAGTTCTTC	CASSLVYNEQFF
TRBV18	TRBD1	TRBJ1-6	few	TGTGCCAGCTCACCGGGACAGTATAATTCACCCCTCCACTTT	CASSPGQYNSPLHF
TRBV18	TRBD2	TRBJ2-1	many	TGTGCCAGCTCACCGCCGACCCTCAGCGGGGGGCTTCTCTACCATACCTTC	CASSPPTLSGGLLYHTF
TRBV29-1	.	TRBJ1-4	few	TGCAGCGTGGCAACGTGGAGTCGGGCGGGGGAAAAACTGTTTTTT	CSVATWSRAGEKLFF
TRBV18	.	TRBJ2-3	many	TGTGCCAGCTCCCACGGACCTCCCGTCGAAGATACGCAGTATTTT	CASSHGPPVEDTQYF
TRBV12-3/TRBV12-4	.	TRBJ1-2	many	TGTGCCAGCAGTTTTCATGGACAAAAACACTATGGCTACACCTTC	CASSFHGQKHYGYTF
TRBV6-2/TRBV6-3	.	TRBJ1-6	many	TGTGCCAGCAGAGCGGAACCGAGGAGCTCCTATAATTCACCCCTCCACTTT	CASRAEPRSSYNSPLHF
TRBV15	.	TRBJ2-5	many	TGTGCCACCAGCACGTATAGTCTGAAAGAGACCCAGTACTTC	CATSTYSLKETQYF
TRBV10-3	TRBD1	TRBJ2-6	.	TGTGCCATCCCTTGGGAACAGGGGGCGGATGGGGCCAACGTCCTGACTTTC	CAIPWEQGADGANVLTF
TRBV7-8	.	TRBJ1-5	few	TGTGCCAGCAGCTTCCCCGGAGGAACCCAGCCCCAGCATTTT	CASSFPGGTQPQHF
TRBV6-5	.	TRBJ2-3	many	TGTGCCAGCAGTTACGAGTGGGGTACGCAGTATTTT	CASSYEWGTQYF
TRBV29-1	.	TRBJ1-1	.	TGCAGCGTTGGGCGGAGGGTTAACACTGAAGCTTTCTTT	CSVGRRVNTEAFF
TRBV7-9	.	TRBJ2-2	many	TGTGCCAGCAGCCCCTCGATCACCGGGGAGCTGTTTTTT	CASSPSITGELFF
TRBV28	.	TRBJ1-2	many	TGTGCCAGCAGGCATCCCAGGGACCCCGTATCAAGTGGCTACACCTTC	CASRHPRDPVSSGYTF
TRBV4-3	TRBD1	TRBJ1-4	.	TGCGCCAGCAGCCGCACTATAGGGGGCGAGAGCGAAAAACTGTTTTTT	CASSRTIGGESEKLFF
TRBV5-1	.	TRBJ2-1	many	TGCGCCAGCAGCTTGGGCGCGGAGAGCTCCTACAATGAGCAGTTCTTC	CASSLGAESSYNEQFF
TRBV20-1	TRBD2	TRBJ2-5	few	TGCAGTGCAATCGGGACTAGCGGGGCCCAAGAGACCCAGTACTTC	CSAIGTSGAQETQYF
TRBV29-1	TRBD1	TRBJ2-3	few	TGCAGCGTTGAAAAGACAGGGGATTCCACAGATACGCAGTATTTT	CSVEKTGDSTDTQYF
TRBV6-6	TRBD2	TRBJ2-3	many	TGTGCCAACTCCCGGGGGGGCTCCGCAGATACGCAGTATTTT	CANSRGGSADTQYF
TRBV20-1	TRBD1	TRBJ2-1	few	TGCAGTGCTAGAGGGGGGGGACAGGGTCTTAGCTCCTACAATGAGCAGTTCTTC	CSARGGGQGLSSYNEQFF